These 29 T cell receptor beta chains were sequenced from one sample in a study of monozygotic twins with inflammatory bowel disease. TCRdb reprocessed the 5' RACE reads and keeps a single row for each CDR3 protein, giving no DNA. Its listing shows hundreds of thousands of distinct CDR3 sequences. The sequencing input was blood. All receptors come from a human donor with ulcerative colitis or Crohn's disease, or a healthy co-twin of an affected twin (not recorded which).

The chain carries TRBV12-3 or TRBV12-4 and TRBJ2-6; lacking DNA, the TRBD2 call made by TCRdb goes unchecked. The CDR3 sequence is 17 residues long. The CDR3 loop is CASSSSRRGAGANVLTF.

This rearrangement joins TRBV28 to TRBJ2-1. CDR3 length equals 16 residues. The V gene's germline CDR1 is MDHEN and CDR2 SYDVKM. The CDR3 region is CASGRIEKGFSNEQFF.

The chain recombines TRBV20-1 with TRBJ2-7; absent DNA, TCRdb's TRBD1 call cannot be checked. The CDR3 consists of 17 residues. Germline V gene sequence: CDR1 DFQATT, CDR2 SNEGSKA (reference sequence). This CDR3 reads CSASAIDRDRHSYEQYF.

The J gene is TRBJ2-7, the V gene TRBV5-1; without DNA, the TCRdb call of TRBD2 cannot be checked. The CDR3 runs to 12 residues. Germline V gene lookup returns CDR1 SGHRS and CDR2 YFSETQ. CDR3 in amino acids: CASSPEAGEQYF.

This chain links TRBV20-1 with TRBJ2-3; TCRdb's D gene call, TRBD1, goes unchecked for lack of DNA. Germline CDR1 reads DFQATT; CDR2 reads SNEGSKA (reference sequence). The CDR3 length is 13 residues. CDR3 region: CSPQGYERDTQYF.

The gene calls are TRBV24-1 and TRBJ2-5; the TCRdb call, TRBD1, lacks DNA for checking. CDR1 and CDR2 from the germline V gene are KGHDR and SFDVKD. The CDR3 loop spans 14 amino acids. CDR3 sequence: CATSDLDSSETQYF.

The chain links TRBV6-1 to TRBJ1-1; there is no DNA to check the TCRdb D call of TRBD1. CDR1 and CDR2 (germline): MNHNS, SASEGT. The CDR3 is 15 amino acids. CDR3 loop: CASRLGGQLNTEAFF.

V is TRBV5-1 and J is TRBJ2-3. This CDR3 comprises 13 residues. Germline lookup yields CDR1 SGHRS and CDR2 YFSETQ. CDR3 in amino acids: CASSPGGTDTQYF.

This chain uses TRBV20-1 with TRBJ2-7. Germline V gene lookup returns CDR1 DFQATT and CDR2 SNEGSKA (reference sequence). The CDR3 runs to 15 residues. The CDR3: CSARDSWGSAYEQYF.

This chain joins TRBV4-3 and TRBJ2-5; the TCRdb call, TRBD1, lacks DNA for checking. This CDR3 region has 15 residues. CDR1 LGHNA and CDR2 YSLEER come from the germline V gene. CDR3 in amino acids: CASSQDGPGQETQYF.

J is TRBJ2-5 and V is TRBV20-1; TCRdb selects TRBD2, and the lack of DNA leaves this call unchecked. The CDR3 is 15 residues long. CDR1 is DFQATT and CDR2 is SNEGSKA in the germline V gene (reference sequence). CDR3 amino acids: CSGTSGASTQETQYF.

The rearrangement links TRBV7-8 to TRBJ2-3. This CDR3 is 13 amino acids long. Per the germline V gene, CDR1 is SGHVS and CDR2 is FQNEAQ. CDR3 loop: CASMWYGTDTQYF.

The chain links TRBV20-1 to TRBJ1-6. The CDR3 contains 15 residues. Germline CDR1 DFQATT, CDR2 SNEGSKA (reference sequence). The CDR3 is CSAPRRGSGNSPLHF.

The V call is TRBV5-1, the J call TRBJ1-6. Germline V lookup: CDR1 SGHRS, CDR2 YFSETQ. The CDR3 runs 14 residues. The CDR3 protein is CASSLLPTNSPLHF.

CDR3 sequence reads: CASSVEAYNSPLHF. V and J are TRBV2 and TRBJ1-6. The CDR3 extends over 14 amino acids. CDR1 and CDR2 from the germline V gene are SNHLY and FYNNEI. The full variable domain, with the rest looked up from reference TRBV2 and TRBJ1-6, is EPEVTQTPSHQVTQMGQEVILRCVPISNHLYFYWYRQILGQKVEFLVSFYNNEISEKSEIFDDQFSVERPDGSNFTLKIRSTKLEDSAMYFCASSVEAYNSPLHFGNGTRLTVT.

This chain uses TRBV7-3 with TRBJ2-3. The CDR3 has 14 amino acids. Germline CDR1 and CDR2: SGHTA and FQGTGA. The CDR3 region is CASSLESRSDTQYF.

The chain couples TRBV4-3 to TRBJ2-7. This CDR3 contains 12 residues. CDR1 LGHNA and CDR2 YSLEER come from the germline V gene. The CDR3 loop is CASSQERSEQYF.

The chain links TRBV7-7 to TRBJ2-3. The V gene's germline CDR1 is SSHAT and CDR2 FNYEAQ (reference sequence). The CDR3 loop spans 15 amino acids. Here the CDR3 reads CASSFSRLLTDTQYF.

This chain uses TRBV7-2 with TRBJ1-5; TCRdb outputs TRBD1, but without DNA this stays unchecked. This CDR3 region has 14 residues. Germline CDR1 is SGHTA and CDR2 is FQGNSA. The CDR3 region is CASSPRVANQPQHF.

This chain connects TRBV27 to TRBJ2-6; the TRBD1 assignment by TCRdb is unverifiable without DNA. The CDR3 loop spans 16 amino acids. Germline V gene lookup returns CDR1 MNHEY and CDR2 SMNVEV (reference sequence). This CDR3 reads CASRLNRGSGANVLTF.

V usage is TRBV5-5 and J usage is TRBJ2-3; the D call of TRBD1 rests on TCRdb alone, since no DNA is present to check it. The CDR3 sequence is 17 residues long. Germline CDR1 and CDR2: SGHKS and YYEKEE (reference sequence). CDR3 in amino acids: CASRKLPGTGGTDTQYF.

This chain joins TRBV4-3 and TRBJ2-1; TCRdb names TRBD2, which stays unverified in the absence of DNA. CDR1 LGHNA and CDR2 YSLEER come from the germline V gene. This CDR3 spans 19 amino acids. CDR3 residues: CASSQGFSGRAISYNEQFF.

The chain recombines TRBV18 with TRBJ1-6. CDR3 length: 13 residues. Looked up from germline, CDR1 is KGHSH and CDR2 is LQKENI. The CDR3 region is CASSPRYNSPLHF.

V and J are TRBV7-6 and TRBJ2-7; lacking DNA, the TRBD1 call made by TCRdb goes unchecked. CDR1 SGHVS and CDR2 FNYEAQ come from the germline V gene. This CDR3 has 13 amino acids. CDR3 sequence: CASSPDPAYEQYF.

The chain couples TRBV20-1 to TRBJ2-1; as DNA is missing, the TRBD2 call by TCRdb cannot be tested. The CDR3 is 16 residues long. Germline V lookup: CDR1 DFQATT, CDR2 SNEGSKA (reference sequence). The CDR3: CSARKLAGVWYNEQFF.

This chain links TRBV14 with TRBJ2-3; no DNA is available, so the TRBD2 call from TCRdb remains unchecked. Germline values: CDR1 SGHDN, CDR2 FVKESK. CDR3 length: 17 residues. CDR3: CASSQVAPSGSTDTQYF.

Here the CDR3 reads CASSKRTTGLLF. The chain carries TRBV19 and TRBJ1-2; checking the TCRdb D call of TRBD1 is not possible without DNA. In germline, CDR1 is LNHDA, CDR2 SQIVND (reference sequence). This CDR3 region has 12 residues. Supplemented by reference TRBV19 and TRBJ1-2, the full variable domain reads DGGITQSPKYLFRKEGQNVTLSCEQNLNHDAMYWYRQDPGQGLRLIYYSQIVNDFQKGDIAEGYSVSREKKESFPLTVTSAQKNPTAFYLCASSKRTTGLLFGSGTRLTVV.

The CDR3 region is CASIGHDYGYTF. The chain joins TRBV5-5 to TRBJ1-2; TCRdb returns TRBD1, unconfirmable since there is no DNA. This CDR3 region has 12 residues. Germline assignment: CDR1 SGHKS and CDR2 YYEKEE (reference sequence).

The chain combines TRBV27 with TRBJ1-2. Germline assignment: CDR1 MNHEY and CDR2 SMNVEV (reference sequence). The CDR3 consists of 18 residues. CDR3 sequence reads: CASSPDQRTAQANYGYTF.